One T cell receptor (beta chain) is described in this entry. This CDR3 comprises 14 residues. The germline CDR1 and CDR2 sequences are MDHEN and SYDVKM. The V end was cut by 5 bases, the J end by 4 bases, with 13 bases between. Using immunoSEQ multiplex PCR, the repertoire was profiled, and TCRdb retains in-frame clones only, with some absent. The sample has around 62,000 clones; 70% to 90% are singletons. This sample stems from a study of OX40 agonist ivuxolimab in advanced cancers. Across the study: The drug used for patients, ivuxolimab, was an agonistic anti-OX40 (CD134) antibody. All patients had ivuxolimab intravenously every 2 weeks at 0.01 to 10 mg/kg. The dose-escalation cohort had hepatocellular carcinoma, melanoma, renal cell or head and neck cancer. The group had a mean age of around 60 years, ranged from roughly 23 to 79, and was 80% to 90% male.

The source was CD4+ or CD8+ T cells sorted from blood, collected in a trial of the OX40 agonist ivuxolimab. The chain is built from TRBV28 and TRBJ2-3; D perhaps matches TRBD1 (5 bases). The sequence derives from an adult with an advanced solid tumor such as melanoma, head and neck, liver or kidney cancer. The CDR3, as DNA: TGTGCCAGCAGTCACGGACACCTGGCAGATACGCAGTATTTT. It translates to CASSHGHLADTQYF.